The clone carrying this TCR beta chain has only one observation. Authors' data handling: There were no quality scores in the junction-only immunoSEQ sequences, so filtering differed. Using immunoSEQ multiplex PCR, the repertoire was profiled, and TCRdb retains in-frame clones only, with some absent. That table supplies the V and J calls and clone size; D and trimming were determined from the DNA. The profile shows about 2 million clones, less than 95% of them singletons. The data belong to a study of shared clonotypes between healthy human individuals. CD45RO negativity and positive selection for CCR7 defined naive CD8 cells, a population that excluded terminally differentiated effector memory CD45RA+ cells. Specimen: naive CD8+ T cells sorted from blood. The origin of this receptor is a man between 18 and 29 years old in good health.

The CDR3: CAISESTVAKNIQYF. CDR3 sequence (DNA): TGTGCCATCAGTGAGTCTACCGTAGCCAAAAACATTCAGTACTTC. The chain recombines TRBV10-3 with TRBJ2-4; D is unresolved. Germline V CDR1 and CDR2: ENHRY, SYGVKD. The CDR3 is made up of 15 amino acids. Deletions cut 0 bases from V and 0 bases from J, with 6 bases between.